Listed here are 26 T cell receptor beta chains from one sample, sequenced in a study of blood T cells in healthy people across ages (dated by TCRdb to the mid-2010s). Library construction relied on 5' RACE. Sequencing used an Illumina HiSeq 2500. A second about 7 to 11 cycle PCR used a sample-barcoded 5' primer and a J-beta primer mix. TCRdb ran its own pipeline on the public reads, namely fastp trimming at Q25 and MiXCR clone calling, and kept in-frame beta chains. Rows with one shared CDR3 protein collapse into an entry with the most common genes and DNA. Within this sample are over a million distinct CDR3 sequences, with 45% to 70% of them counted one time only. About 6.3% of the sample belongs to the ten largest clones. Source material: blood. The receptors here all came from a man between 18 and 29 years old in good health.

This sequence joins TRBV4-1 and TRBJ2-1; TRBD2 matches 8 bases. Germline V gene data show CDR1 as MGHRA and CDR2 as YSYEKL. V was pared by 4 bases and J by 6 bases, with 5 bases of the junction left unmatched. The CDR3 covers 14 residues. The CDR3 sequence is CASSPGGAINEQFF. The CDR3, as DNA: TGCGCCAGCAGCCCCGGGGGGGCAATCAATGAGCAGTTCTTC.

V usage is TRBV5-1 and J usage is TRBJ2-7; D is perhaps TRBD1 (7 bases). Germline V gene lookup returns CDR1 SGHRS and CDR2 YFSETQ. The CDR3 covers 14 residues. Trimming took off 4 bases at V and 6 bases at J, with 17 bases between the two ends. The DNA for the CDR3 is TGCGCCAGCAGCCCGGGGGACAGCGTCGGCGAGCAGTACTTC. Its protein product is CASSPGDSVGEQYF. Combining the CDR3 with reference TRBV5-1 and TRBJ2-7 gives the whole variable domain KAGVTQTPRYLIKTRGQQVTLSCSPISGHRSVSWYQQTPGQGLQFLFEYFSETQRNKGNFPGRFSGRQFSNSRSEMNVSTLELGDSALYLCASSPGDSVGEQYFGPGTRLTVT.

This clonotype was counted a few times. The rearrangement links TRBV11-2 to TRBJ2-3; D may match TRBD1 or TRBD2 (7 bases each). The ends were cut back, 3 bases at V and 9 bases at J, with 13 bases in the middle. Germline lookup yields CDR1 SGHAT and CDR2 FQNNGV. The CDR3 contains 13 residues. As DNA, the CDR3 is TGTGCCAGCAGCTTGGAGGGAGGGGGCACGCAGTATTTT. Translated: CASSLEGGGTQYF. The whole variable domain, filled in from reference TRBV11-2 and TRBJ2-3, reads EAGVAQSPRYKIIEKRQSVAFWCNPISGHATLYWYQQILGQGPKLLIQFQNNGVVDDSQLPKDRFSAERLKGVDSTLKIQPAKLEDSAVYLCASSLEGGGTQYFGPGTRLTVL.

This chain links TRBV25-1 with TRBJ2-1; a possible D gene is TRBD2 (5 bases). Germline CDR1 MGHDK, CDR2 SYGVNS. V was trimmed by 5 bases and J by 4 bases, leaving 15 bases between them. This CDR3 is 15 amino acids long. The CDR3 is CASSPPGLRYNEQFF. The CDR3 region has the DNA TGTGCCAGCAGTCCCCCGGGGTTGAGATACAATGAGCAGTTCTTC.

The chain uses TRBV7-9 and TRBJ2-2, with TRBD1 identical over 10 bases. Germline V gene sequence: CDR1 SEHNR, CDR2 FQNEAQ (reference sequence). This CDR3 has 17 amino acids. V lost 4 bases and J lost 5; bases outside the gene matches: 10. CDR3 loop: CASSSTVRDRGTGELFF. The CDR3 DNA follows: TGTGCCAGCAGCTCGACGGTTCGGGACAGGGGTACCGGGGAGCTGTTTTTT. The full variable domain, in which reference TRBV7-9 and TRBJ2-2 provide the parts outside the CDR3, is DTGVSQNPRHKITKRGQNVTFRCDPISEHNRLYWYRQTLGQGPEFLTYFQNEAQLEKSRLLSDRFSAERPKGSFSTLEIQRTEQGDSAMYLCASSSTVRDRGTGELFFGEGSRLTVL.

The rearrangement uses TRBV4-2 and TRBJ2-7, with 8 bases that match TRBD2. Germline CDR1 LGHNA, CDR2 YNFKEQ. The CDR3 is 15 amino acids. V dropped 0 bases and J dropped 6; count of bases not matched to a gene: 7. The CDR3 DNA follows: TGTGCCAGCAGCCAAGAAAGTAGCGGGATCCGCGAGCAGTACTTC. This sequence encodes CASSQESSGIREQYF.

The chain is built from TRBV28 and TRBJ1-5, with 9 bases lining up with TRBD1. This CDR3 region has 15 residues. Germline assignment: CDR1 MDHEN and CDR2 SYDVKM. V lost 8 bases, J lost 5 bases, and 10 bases stayed unmatched. The CDR3 bases are TGTGCCAGCGGGTTTAGTGGGACAGGGCATCAGCCCCAGCATTTT. Residues: CASGFSGTGHQPQHF.

The CDR3 DNA is TGCAGCGTTGAGCGACCCCCGGAGGGACAGGGGGCTAGCGAGACCCAGTACTTC. It is translated as CSVERPPEGQGASETQYF. The chain recombines TRBV29-1 with TRBJ2-5; the match to TRBD1 covers 12 bases. From germline, CDR1 is SQVTM and CDR2 ANQGSEA. The J segment lost 5 bases and the V segment lost 3 bases, leaving 16 bases of the junction unmatched. There are 18 residues in the CDR3.

The J gene is TRBJ2-7, the V gene TRBV20-1, with TRBD1 as a possible D gene (7 bases). Trimming took 7 bases from V and 0 from J, leaving 13 bases between them. CDR3 length equals 13 residues. Per germline, CDR1 DFQATT and CDR2 SNEGSKA (reference sequence). CDR3 region: CSGRDRSSYEQYF. The CDR3, as DNA: TGCAGTGGGCGGGACAGAAGCTCCTACGAGCAGTACTTC.

This rearrangement joins TRBV7-9 to TRBJ2-4, with D perhaps matching TRBD1 (5 bases). The DNA end is more similar to TRBJ2-7, so the J call may be wrong. Germline values: CDR1 SEHNR, CDR2 FQNEAQ (reference sequence). This CDR3 region has 15 residues. The CDR3: CASSWSDRSPYEQYF. The CDR3 DNA reads as TGTGCCAGCAGCTGGAGCGACAGAAGCCCCTACGAGCAGTACTTC.

This chain connects TRBV20-1 to TRBJ1-5; weak D call: TRBD1 (5 bases). Germline CDR1 is DFQATT and CDR2 is SNEGSKA (reference sequence). The CDR3 contains 14 residues. Trimming took off 3 bases at V and 3 bases at J, with 12 bases between the two ends. The CDR3 DNA reads TGCAGTGCTAGTCCGGGACCGCTCAATCAGCCCCAGCATTTT. It encodes CSASPGPLNQPQHF.

This sequence joins TRBV5-1 and TRBJ1-1; D call uncertain. V dropped 5 bases and J dropped 4 bases, with 15 bases sitting between them. CDR1 and CDR2 (germline): SGHRS, YFSETQ. The CDR3 consists of 14 residues. CDR3 region: CASSSGEVATEAFF. The CDR3 coding sequence is TGCGCCAGCAGTTCGGGAGAAGTAGCCACTGAAGCTTTCTTT.

The rearrangement uses TRBV10-3 and TRBJ2-7; D possibly matches TRBD1 or TRBD2 (6 bases each). V was pared by 10 bases and J by 0 bases, with 16 bases between. This CDR3 comprises 14 residues. Germline-derived CDR1 and CDR2 are ENHRY and SYGVKD. The CDR3 is CATLPGGTSYEQYF. The CDR3 coding sequence is TGTGCCACCTTGCCCGGGGGCACCTCCTACGAGCAGTACTTC.

This sequence joins TRBV5-1 and TRBJ2-4, with 14 bases identical to TRBD2. Germline-derived CDR1 and CDR2 are SGHRS and YFSETQ. Trimming at V came to 4 bases and at J to 0 bases, leaving 6 bases not matched to a gene. The CDR3 is made up of 18 amino acids. CDR3 coding DNA: TGCGCCAGCAGCCTAGGACTAGCGGGAGGACTAGCCAAAAACATTCAGTACTTC. Translation: CASSLGLAGGLAKNIQYF.

The V gene is TRBV5-5, the J gene TRBJ2-4; 7 bases are a match to TRBD2. TRBJ2-5 matches the DNA end more closely, so the J call is doubtful. The CDR3 is 15 residues long. The germline CDR1 and CDR2 sequences are SGHKS and YYEKEE (reference sequence). The CDR3 DNA reads as TGTGCCAGCAGCTCGCGGGCCCCCGGGAGGGAGACCCAGTACTTC. Protein sequence: CASSSRAPGRETQYF.

This clonotype was observed a handful of times. This chain joins TRBV11-1 and TRBJ2-7, with D possibly TRBD2 on 5 matching bases. The V end lost 4 bases, the J end lost 5 bases, and 15 bases lay between the germline ends. Per the germline V gene, CDR1 is SGHAT and CDR2 is FQDESV (reference sequence). The CDR3 runs to 14 residues. CDR3 residues: CASSSWTGVDEQYF. In DNA form, the CDR3 reads TGTGCCAGCAGCTCGTGGACTGGGGTGGACGAGCAGTACTTC.

This clonotype has a handful of counts. The chain uses TRBV29-1 and TRBJ2-7; D possibly uses TRBD1 or TRBD2 (7 bases each). V was cut by 5 bases and J by 0 bases, with 14 bases left in between. Germline values: CDR1 SQVTM, CDR2 ANQGSEA. This CDR3 is 14 amino acids long. CDR3 coding DNA: TGCAGCGTTTCCAGGGGGGGAAACTCCTACGAGCAGTACTTC. Translated, it gives CSVSRGGNSYEQYF.

The CDR3 reads CASSHTGGGETQYF. The CDR3, as DNA: TGTGCCAGCAGCCACACCGGGGGAGGAGAGACCCAGTACTTC. V and J are TRBV4-2 and TRBJ2-4, with TRBD2 as a possible D gene (6 bases). The J call may be mistaken, given a closer DNA end match to TRBJ2-5. CDR3 length: 14 amino acids. The germline CDR1 and CDR2 sequences are LGHNA and YNFKEQ.

This clonotype turned up a few times. The chain uses TRBV5-5 and TRBJ1-4; perhaps TRBD1 as D (5 bases). This CDR3 has 15 amino acids. The germline V gene encodes CDR1 SGHKS and CDR2 YYEKEE (reference sequence). Between the trimmed V and J ends, which lost 4 bases and 0 bases, there was a span of 10 bases. Written as DNA, the CDR3 is TGTGCCAGCAGCGAGACAGATGCAACTAATGAAAAACTGTTTTTT. The encoded protein is CASSETDATNEKLFF.

V is TRBV12-5 and J is TRBJ1-2; D unclear. The CDR3 covers 14 residues. The V end lost 6 bases, the J end lost 2 bases, and 13 bases lay between the germline ends. Germline CDR1 and CDR2: LGHNT and FRNRAP. As DNA, the CDR3 is TGTGCTAGTGGCTTCCTGGCAGGCAACTATGGCTACACCTTC. As protein: CASGFLAGNYGYTF. Full variable domain (remainder filled in from reference TRBV12-5 and TRBJ1-2): DARVTQTPRHKVTEMGQEVTMRCQPILGHNTVFWYRQTMMQGLELLAYFRNRAPLDDSGMPKDRFSAEMPDATLATLKIQPSEPRDSAVYFCASGFLAGNYGYTFGSGTRLTVV.

This clonotype is a singleton in its sample. The rearrangement joins TRBV11-2 to TRBJ2-5, with D unresolved. The germline gives CDR1 SGHAT, CDR2 FQNNGV. CDR3 length equals 14 residues. The V gene lost 7 bases and the J gene lost 5 bases, with 17 bases spanning the gap. The CDR3 coding sequence is TGTGCCAGCACCTACGGAACAGAGTTTGAGACCCAGTACTTC. Protein product: CASTYGTEFETQYF. Filled out from reference TRBV11-2 and TRBJ2-5, the complete variable domain reads EAGVAQSPRYKIIEKRQSVAFWCNPISGHATLYWYQQILGQGPKLLIQFQNNGVVDDSQLPKDRFSAERLKGVDSTLKIQPAKLEDSAVYLCASTYGTEFETQYFGPGTRLLVL.

This clonotype showed up just a few times. The J gene is TRBJ1-2, the V gene TRBV25-1; D call uncertain. This CDR3 is built from 13 residues. With 0 bases removed from V and 2 bases from J, the gap between germline ends came to 4 bases. Germline V gene sequence: CDR1 MGHDK, CDR2 SYGVNS. The CDR3 region is CASSEYINYGYTF. CDR3 nucleotides: TGTGCCAGCAGTGAATACATAAACTATGGCTACACCTTC.

The J gene is TRBJ2-1, the V gene TRBV12-3 or TRBV12-4; TRBD2 aligns across 11 bases. Losses at the gene ends were 0 bases for V and 4 bases for J; bases not matched to a gene: 2. This CDR3 has 16 residues. The CDR3 DNA reads as TGTGCCAGCAGTTTAGCGGGACTAGCGGTATACAATGAGCAGTTCTTC. Protein sequence: CASSLAGLAVYNEQFF.

The J gene is TRBJ1-1, the V gene TRBV27; D perhaps matches TRBD1 (5 bases). The CDR3 sequence is 15 residues long. Germline V gives CDR1 MNHEY, CDR2 SMNVEV (reference sequence). V lost 4 bases and J lost 0, with 12 bases in between. DNA for the CDR3: TGTGCCAGCAGTTGGGGGTCGGGCATGAACACTGAAGCTTTCTTT. The encoded protein is CASSWGSGMNTEAFF.

This sequence joins TRBV15 and TRBJ1-5; 7 bases map to TRBD1. V was clipped by 2 bases and J by 5 bases; unmatched bases: 3. There are 14 residues in the CDR3. Germline values: CDR1 LNHNV, CDR2 YYDKDF (reference sequence). CDR3 amino acids: CATSRQGVDQPQHF. Here the CDR3 DNA reads TGTGCCACCAGCAGACAGGGGGTTGATCAGCCCCAGCATTTT.

The chain couples TRBV7-6 to TRBJ1-6; 8 bases map to TRBD1. The CDR3 spans 16 residues. From germline, CDR1 is SGHVS and CDR2 FNYEAQ. The junction had 8 bases not matched to a gene; V was cut back by 5 bases and J by 5 bases. CDR3 nucleotides: TGTGCCAGCAGCGAGGACAGGGTCAGTGATAATTCACCCCTCCACTTT. Protein: CASSEDRVSDNSPLHF.